Listed below are T cell receptor beta chains from one sample, sequenced in a study of monozygotic twins with inflammatory bowel disease. TCRdb reprocessed the 5' RACE reads and keeps a single row for each CDR3 protein, giving no DNA. The sample has 170,000 or so distinct CDR3 sequences. Sequenced sample: blood. These receptor sequences come from a human donor with ulcerative colitis or Crohn's disease, or a healthy co-twin of an affected twin (not recorded which). Each CDR3 is given with its conserved first and last residue.

TRBV15	TRBJ2-7	CATSLGNTYEQYF
TRBV27	TRBJ2-6	CASSSGRSSGANVLTF
TRBV10-3	TRBJ1-1	CAISWDRLEAFF
TRBV7-2	TRBJ2-1	CASSSEWTSGREQFF
TRBV7-9	TRBJ1-6	CASSPPGRGSNSPLHF
TRBV4-3	TRBJ1-4	CASSQSLLRGNTNEKLFF
TRBV6-8	TRBJ1-2	CASSYSILSDTEPPYGYTF
TRBV6-2/TRBV6-3	TRBJ2-5	CASSQTMGGETQYF
TRBV10-3	TRBJ2-4	CAISDLCRGEVTGAKNIQYF
TRBV12-3/TRBV12-4	TRBJ2-1	CASSLLAGNFYNEQFF
TRBV12-3/TRBV12-4	TRBJ2-2	CASRHNRNTGELFF
TRBV5-1	TRBJ2-2	CASSSLSPGELFF
TRBV20-1	TRBJ1-6	CSASSPGDNSPLHF
TRBV6-2/TRBV6-3	TRBJ2-4	CASSDSELAKNIQYF
TRBV3-1	TRBJ2-1	CASSPPPWTSGALSSYNEQFF
TRBV10-3	TRBJ1-1	CAISGSGVAEAFF
TRBV12-3/TRBV12-4	TRBJ1-2	CASSFGRGYTF
TRBV20-1	TRBJ2-1	CSARVSGTPRSEQFF
TRBV20-1	TRBJ2-4	CSARGQGQENIQYF
TRBV28	TRBJ2-1	CASSFQGTYNEQFF
TRBV20-1	TRBJ2-5	CSALSGGTQYF
TRBV7-9	TRBJ2-7	CASARDSAYEQYF
TRBV12-3/TRBV12-4	TRBJ1-2	CASSLRLKKSGYTF
TRBV6-2/TRBV6-3	TRBJ1-2	CASKRWGAAIYYYGYTF
TRBV5-1	TRBJ2-1	CASRLQGALDFGYNEQFF
TRBV20-1	TRBJ1-1	CSAETGSTRDTEAFF
TRBV29-1	TRBJ2-7	CSVEFGQLSGQYF
TRBV5-1	TRBJ2-2	CASSLRQGSTGELFF
TRBV4-1	TRBJ2-7	CASSAPVQGRGEQYF
TRBV4-1	TRBJ2-3	CASSPGAGVPIGTDTQYF
TRBV5-1	TRBJ1-1	CASSLWFQGGRHTEAFF
TRBV6-2/TRBV6-3	TRBJ2-3	CASRWDGNLRDTQYF
TRBV11-2	TRBJ2-1	CASRLAASRGLEQFF
TRBV16	TRBJ2-7	CASSPHTGGEQYF
TRBV6-6	TRBJ2-1	CASNSDRGNEQFF
TRBV12-3/TRBV12-4	TRBJ2-1	CASSLYGGHEQFF
TRBV12-3/TRBV12-4	TRBJ1-5	CASTSYSNQPQHF
TRBV11-2	TRBJ1-6	CASSLAPGANSPLHF
TRBV28	TRBJ2-2	CASSFETSGHRELFF
TRBV5-4	TRBJ2-3	CASSLTVMGDTQYF
TRBV7-3	TRBJ2-5	CASSSLAGGPETQYF
TRBV5-1	TRBJ2-1	CASSFSGRDGNEQFF
TRBV3-1	TRBJ2-3	CASSHRPIGPSGDTQYF
TRBV7-9	TRBJ2-1	CASSSPGQLYNEQFF